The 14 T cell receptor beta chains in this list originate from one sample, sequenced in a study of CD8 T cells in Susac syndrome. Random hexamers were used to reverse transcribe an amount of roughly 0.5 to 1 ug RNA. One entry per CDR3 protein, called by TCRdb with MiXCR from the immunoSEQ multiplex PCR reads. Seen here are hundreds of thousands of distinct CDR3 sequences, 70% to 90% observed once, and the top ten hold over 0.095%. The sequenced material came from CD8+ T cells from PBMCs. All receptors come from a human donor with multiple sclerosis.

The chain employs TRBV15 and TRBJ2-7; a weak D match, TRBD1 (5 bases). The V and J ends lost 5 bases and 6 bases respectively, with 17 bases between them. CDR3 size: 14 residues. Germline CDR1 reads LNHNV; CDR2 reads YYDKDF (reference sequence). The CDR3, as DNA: TGTGCCACCAGCCCTGCAGGGTTTGCGCTCGAGCAGTACTTC. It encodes CATSPAGFALEQYF.

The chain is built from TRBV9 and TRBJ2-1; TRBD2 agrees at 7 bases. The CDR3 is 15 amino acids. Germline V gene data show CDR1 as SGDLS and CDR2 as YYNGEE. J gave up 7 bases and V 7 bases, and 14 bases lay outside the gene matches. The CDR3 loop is CASGRPAGRENEQFF. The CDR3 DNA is TGTGCCAGCGGTCGTCCAGCGGGAAGGGAGAATGAGCAGTTCTTC.

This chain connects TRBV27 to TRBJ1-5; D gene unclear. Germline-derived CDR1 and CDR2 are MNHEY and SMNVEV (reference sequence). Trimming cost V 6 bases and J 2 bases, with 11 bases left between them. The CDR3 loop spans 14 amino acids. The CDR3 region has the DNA TGTGCCAGCAGCCCGGGTAATGGCAATCAGCCCCAGCATTTT. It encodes CASSPGNGNQPQHF.

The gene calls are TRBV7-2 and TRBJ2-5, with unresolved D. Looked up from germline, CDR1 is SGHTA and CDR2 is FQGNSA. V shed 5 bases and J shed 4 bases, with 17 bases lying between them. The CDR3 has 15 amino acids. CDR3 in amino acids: CASSPLVRLGETQYF. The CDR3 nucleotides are TGTGCCAGCAGCCCCCTGGTCAGATTGGGAGAGACCCAGTACTTC.

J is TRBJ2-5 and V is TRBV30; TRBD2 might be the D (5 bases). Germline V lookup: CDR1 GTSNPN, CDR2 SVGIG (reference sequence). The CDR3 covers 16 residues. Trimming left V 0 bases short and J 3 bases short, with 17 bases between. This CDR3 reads CAWSVLVQSREETQYF. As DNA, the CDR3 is TGTGCCTGGAGTGTACTCGTCCAATCGAGGGAAGAGACCCAGTACTTC.

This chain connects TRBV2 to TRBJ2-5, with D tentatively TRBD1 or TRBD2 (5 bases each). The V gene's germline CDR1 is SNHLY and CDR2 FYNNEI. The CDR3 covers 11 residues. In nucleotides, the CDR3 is TGTGCTACTCGCTGGGGGGAGACCCAGTACTTC. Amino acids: CATRWGETQYF.

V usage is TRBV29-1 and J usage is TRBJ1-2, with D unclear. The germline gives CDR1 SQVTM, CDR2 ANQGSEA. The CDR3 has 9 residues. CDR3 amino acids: CTVSGGYTF. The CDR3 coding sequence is TGCACTGTGAGCGGGGGCTACACCTTC.

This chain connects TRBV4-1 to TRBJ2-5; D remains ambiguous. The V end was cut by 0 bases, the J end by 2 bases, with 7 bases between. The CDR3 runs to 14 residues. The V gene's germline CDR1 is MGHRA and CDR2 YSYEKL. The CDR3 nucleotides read TGCGCCAGCAGCCAAGATCCCTTACAAGAGACCCAGTACTTC. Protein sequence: CASSQDPLQETQYF.

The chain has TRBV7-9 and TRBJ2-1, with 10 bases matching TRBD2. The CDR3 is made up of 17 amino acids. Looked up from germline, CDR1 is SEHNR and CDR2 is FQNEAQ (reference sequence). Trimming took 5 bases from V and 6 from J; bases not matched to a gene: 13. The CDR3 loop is CASSRERGASGSNEQFF. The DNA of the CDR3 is TGTGCCAGCAGCCGAGAGAGGGGAGCTAGCGGGAGCAATGAGCAGTTCTTC.

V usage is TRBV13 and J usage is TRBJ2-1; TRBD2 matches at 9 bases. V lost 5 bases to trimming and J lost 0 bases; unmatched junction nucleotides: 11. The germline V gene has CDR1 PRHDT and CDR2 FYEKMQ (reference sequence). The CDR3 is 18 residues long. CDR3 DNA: TGTGCCAGCAGCCAGGCCAGACTAGCGGTAAGCTCCTACAATGAGCAGTTCTTC. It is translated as CASSQARLAVSSYNEQFF. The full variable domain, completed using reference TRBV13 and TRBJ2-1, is AAGVIQSPRHLIKEKRETATLKCYPIPRHDTVYWYQQGPGQDPQFLISFYEKMQSDKGSIPDRFSAQQFSDYHSELNMSSLELGDSALYFCASSQARLAVSSYNEQFFGPGTRLTVL.

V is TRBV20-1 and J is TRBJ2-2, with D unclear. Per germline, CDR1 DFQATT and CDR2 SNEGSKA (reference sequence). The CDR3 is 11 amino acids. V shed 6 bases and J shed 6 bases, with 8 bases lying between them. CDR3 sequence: CSAPFSGELFF. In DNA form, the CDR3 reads TGCAGTGCCCCTTTTTCCGGGGAGCTGTTTTTT.

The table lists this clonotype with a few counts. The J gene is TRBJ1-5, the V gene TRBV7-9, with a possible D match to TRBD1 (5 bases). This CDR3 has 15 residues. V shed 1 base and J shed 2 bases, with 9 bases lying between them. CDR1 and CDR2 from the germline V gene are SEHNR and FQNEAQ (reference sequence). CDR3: CASSLEGGGNQPQHF. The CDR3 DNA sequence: TGTGCCAGCAGCTTAGAGGGAGGGGGCAATCAGCCCCAGCATTTT.

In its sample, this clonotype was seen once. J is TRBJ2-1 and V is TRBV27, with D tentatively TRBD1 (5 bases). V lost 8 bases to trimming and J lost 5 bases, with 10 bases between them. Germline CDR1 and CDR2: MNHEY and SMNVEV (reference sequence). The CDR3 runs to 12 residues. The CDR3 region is CASETEHNEQFF. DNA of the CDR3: TGTGCCAGCGAGACAGAACACAATGAGCAGTTCTTC.

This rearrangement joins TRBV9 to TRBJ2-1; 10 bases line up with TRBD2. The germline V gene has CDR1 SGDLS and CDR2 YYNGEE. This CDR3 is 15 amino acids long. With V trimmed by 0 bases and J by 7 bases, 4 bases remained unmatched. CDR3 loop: CASSVDSGRLNEQFF. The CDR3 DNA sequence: TGTGCCAGCAGCGTAGATAGCGGGAGGCTGAATGAGCAGTTCTTC.